The source of this TCR beta chain is a study of cytomegalovirus exposure and HLA in healthy donors. Study results and limitations: By HLA locus, TCR association rates varied in a later analysis, with DRB1 showing the most and HLA-C the fewest. A later analysis linked a missense DCLRE1C variant to TCR beta V- and J-gene trimming.

PCR was performed using 60 Vbeta and 13 Jbeta primers. The table came from immunoSEQ multiplex PCR; TCRdb's copy has only in-frame clones and leaves some out. The table lists fewer than 200,000 clones, more than 65% of them singletons. From germline, CDR1 is SNHLY and CDR2 FYNNEI. V lost 6 bases and J 8 bases, leaving 13 bases between the germline ends. The CDR3 length is 13 residues. With respect to this clone: No antigen is known for it.

The V call is TRBV2, the J call TRBJ1-4, with D tentatively TRBD1 (5 bases). Sequencing input: PBMCs. The clonotype originates from a male donor in good health and CMV-seronegative. The CDR3 sequence is CASSAGPQEKLFF. The CDR3 nucleotides read TGTGCCAGCAGCGCAGGGCCTCAGGAAAAACTGTTTTTT.